The T cell receptor beta chain under discussion was sequenced for a study of T cells in localized non-small cell lung cancer (TCRdb year 2020). For the wider study: Comparing tumors with uninvolved tumor-adjacent lungs, the study looked at the T cell repertoires of 200 to 250 patients with early-stage NSCLC. All 220 or so NSCLC patients in the cohort were treatment-naive and had localized lung tumors that were resected. The mean age of the NSCLC patients was around 67 years, with approximately 130 men and about a hundred women.

TCR beta CDR3 regions were sequenced from DNA using the immunoSEQ Assay. For the original study's pipeline: T cell density was computed as TCR beta template counts normalized to usable DNA estimated by amplifying housekeeping genes. Using the preseqR package, richness was estimated by extrapolating to 120,000 templates for tissue samples and 400,000 templates for PBMC samples. Clonality was defined as one minus Pielou's evenness. Tissue-enriched TCRs were identified by differential abundance testing using productive amino-acid clonotypes, minimum total count 5 and alpha 0.1. The Jaccard Index and the Morisita Overlap Index were used to quantify repertoire overlap between compartments. TCR beta CDR3s were clustered by GLIPH together with public tetramer-defined viral CDR3s, and at least three viral sequences plus V-gene enrichment were required for viral motifs. The table was pulled from immuneACCESS by TCRdb, which kept in-frame rearrangements only. Such tables lose some clones; where checked, under half of the loss comes from unresolved V genes, and the rest has no known cause. That table supplies the V and J calls and clone size; D and trimming were determined from the DNA. Across this sample there are 20,000 to 25,000 clones, with about 80% seen only once. The ten largest clones represent around 4.8% of the sample.

This clone was detected only a few times. Its antigen is still unknown. Base qualities are not at hand, and no much larger clone is one base apart. The full study reports these points: Higher blood T cell density associated with longer overall survival, while higher adjacent-lung clonality associated with shorter survival. Because of the exploratory design, TCR variables were selected using unadjusted p-values without false-discovery rate correction. Multi-region tumor sequencing was not performed, so intratumor heterogeneity could not be excluded. Uninvolved tumor-adjacent lung showed the highest T cell clonality, higher than tumor, which suggests more focused antigenic responses in the uninvolved tumor-adjacent lung. Of the top 100 tumor clones, a median of roughly 53 were detected in paired uninvolved adjacent lung; approximately 28 were also among that lung's top 100.

At diagnosis, peripheral blood, uninvolved tumor-adjacent lung and tumor were collected and stored as a combination of fresh-frozen and FFPE material. For TCR repertoire profiling, blood samples were analyzed in the form of peripheral blood mononuclear cells. V is pared back by 6 bases and J by 6 bases, with 16 bases lying between the germline termini. CDR3 length: 14 amino acids, cysteine to phenylalanine. CDR3 DNA only is kept here, 42 bases in frame from base 1. The CDR1 and CDR2 encoded by the germline V gene are ENHRY and SYGVKD. The sequence came from a man aged 40 to 75 with stage II lung adenocarcinoma. The sequencing used PBMCs, collected before any cancer treatment. Rearrangement joined TRBV10-3 to TRBJ2-3; the D assignment is uncertain and may be TRBD1 or TRBD2, with 5 bases supporting each. The DNA sequence is given as TGTGCCATCAGCCCCCAGGGAGCAGTCGATACGCAGTATTTT. Translated, this is CAISPQGAVDTQYF.